The present entry profiles one T cell receptor beta chain with its context. Its antigen remains unidentified. It was with a sample-barcoded 5' primer and a J-beta primer mix that a second PCR of roughly 6 to 11 cycles was run. A single record per CDR3 protein comes from TCRdb applying MiXCR to the 5' RACE reads. The data show around 900,000 distinct CDR3 sequences, with 29% seen just once and roughly 17% held by the top ten. This CDR3 is built from 16 residues. CDR1 SGHRS and CDR2 YFSETQ come from the germline V gene. The germline V and J ends were trimmed by 4 bases and 0 bases, with 17 bases remaining between them. At least 6.5 million PBMCs were isolated per sample. The sample belongs to a study of blood T cells in healthy people across ages. Regarding the study as a whole: Diversity figures derived from one million T cells were judged to underestimate the true value. The donors' CMV status was not determined, possibly confounding changes in expanded clonotypes. Strongly correlated with naive T cell percentage was TCR beta diversity.

J is TRBJ2-7 and V is TRBV5-1; D may be TRBD2 (5 bases). The source is a woman older than 75 in good health. What was sequenced was blood. The CDR3 sequence: CASSPRTTGSSYEQYF. DNA for the CDR3: TGCGCCAGCAGCCCGCGGACGACGGGGAGCTCCTACGAGCAGTACTTC.